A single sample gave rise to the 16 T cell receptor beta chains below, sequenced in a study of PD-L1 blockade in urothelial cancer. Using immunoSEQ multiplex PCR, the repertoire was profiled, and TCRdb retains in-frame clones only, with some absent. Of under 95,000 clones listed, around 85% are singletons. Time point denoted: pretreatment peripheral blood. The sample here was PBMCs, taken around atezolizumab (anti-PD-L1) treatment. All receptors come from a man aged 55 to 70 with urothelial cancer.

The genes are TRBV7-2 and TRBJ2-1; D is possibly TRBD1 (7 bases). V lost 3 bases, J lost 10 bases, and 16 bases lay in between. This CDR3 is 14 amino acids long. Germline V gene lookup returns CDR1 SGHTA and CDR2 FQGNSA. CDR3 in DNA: TGTGCCAGCAGCTTCGACAGGGTGGGAGGCGAGCAGTTCTTC. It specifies CASSFDRVGGEQFF.

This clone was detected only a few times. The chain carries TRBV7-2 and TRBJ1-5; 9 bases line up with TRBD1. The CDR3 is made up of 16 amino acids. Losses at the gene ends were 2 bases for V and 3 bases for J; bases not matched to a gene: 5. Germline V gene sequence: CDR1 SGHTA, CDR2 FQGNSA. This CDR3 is CASSLTGTGFNQPQHF. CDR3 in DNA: TGTGCCAGCAGCTTAACCGGGACAGGGTTCAATCAGCCCCAGCATTTT.

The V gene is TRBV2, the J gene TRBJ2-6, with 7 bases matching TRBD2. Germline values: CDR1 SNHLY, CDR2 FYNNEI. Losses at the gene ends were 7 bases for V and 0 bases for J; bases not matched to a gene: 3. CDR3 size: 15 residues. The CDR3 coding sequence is TGTGCCAGCAACGGGGGGAACTCTGGGGCCAACGTCCTGACTTTC. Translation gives CASNGGNSGANVLTF.

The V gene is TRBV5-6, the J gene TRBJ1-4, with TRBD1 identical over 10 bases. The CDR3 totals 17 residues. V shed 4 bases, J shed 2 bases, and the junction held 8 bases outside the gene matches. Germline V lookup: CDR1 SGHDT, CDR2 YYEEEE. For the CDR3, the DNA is TGTGCCAGCAGCCCCGGGACAGGGGAGGTTACTAATGAAAAACTGTTTTTT. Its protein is CASSPGTGEVTNEKLFF.

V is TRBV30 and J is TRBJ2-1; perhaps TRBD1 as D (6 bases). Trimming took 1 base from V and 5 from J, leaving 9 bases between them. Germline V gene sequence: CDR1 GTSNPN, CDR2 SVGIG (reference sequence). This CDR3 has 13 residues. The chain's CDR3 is CAWSGGQNNEQFF. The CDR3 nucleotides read TGTGCCTGGAGTGGAGGACAGAACAATGAGCAGTTCTTC.

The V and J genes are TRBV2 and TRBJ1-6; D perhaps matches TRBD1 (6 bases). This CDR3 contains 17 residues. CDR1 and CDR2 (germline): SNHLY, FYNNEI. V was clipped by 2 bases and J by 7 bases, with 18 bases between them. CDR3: CASSELGSAGENSPLHF. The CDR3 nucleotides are TGTGCCAGCAGTGAATTAGGGTCGGCAGGGGAAAATTCACCCCTCCACTTT.

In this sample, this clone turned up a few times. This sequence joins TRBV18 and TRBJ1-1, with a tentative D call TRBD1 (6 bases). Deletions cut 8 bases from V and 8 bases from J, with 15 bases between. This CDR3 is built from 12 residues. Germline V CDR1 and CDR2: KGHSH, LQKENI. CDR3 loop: CASGPGATEAFF. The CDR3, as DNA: TGTGCCAGCGGGCCAGGGGCGACAGAAGCTTTCTTT.

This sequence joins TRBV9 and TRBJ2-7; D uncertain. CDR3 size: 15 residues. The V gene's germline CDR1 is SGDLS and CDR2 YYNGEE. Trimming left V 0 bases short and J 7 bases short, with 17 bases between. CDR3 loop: CASSVDRGAREEQYF. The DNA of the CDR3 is TGTGCCAGCAGCGTAGACCGAGGAGCTCGAGAGGAGCAGTACTTC.

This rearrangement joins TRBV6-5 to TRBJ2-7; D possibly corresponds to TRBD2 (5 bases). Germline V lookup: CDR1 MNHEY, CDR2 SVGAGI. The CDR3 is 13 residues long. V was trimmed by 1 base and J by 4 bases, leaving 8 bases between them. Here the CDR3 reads CASSYYEGYEQYF. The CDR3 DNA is TGTGCCAGCAGTTACTACGAGGGATACGAGCAGTACTTC.

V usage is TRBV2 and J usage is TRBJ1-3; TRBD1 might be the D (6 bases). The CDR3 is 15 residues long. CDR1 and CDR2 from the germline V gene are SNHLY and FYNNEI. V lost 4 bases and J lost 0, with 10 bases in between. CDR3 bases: TGTGCCAGCAGTGGGACAGTAAGCTCTGGAAACACCATATATTTT. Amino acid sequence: CASSGTVSSGNTIYF.

CDR3 loop: CASSQDGLYTEAFF. The CDR3 region has the DNA TGCGCCAGCAGCCAAGATGGGCTTTACACTGAAGCTTTCTTT. The genes are TRBV4-1 and TRBJ1-1; D not resolved. This CDR3 comprises 14 residues. The ends were cut back, 0 bases at V and 3 bases at J, with 8 bases in the middle. Germline V lookup: CDR1 MGHRA, CDR2 YSYEKL.

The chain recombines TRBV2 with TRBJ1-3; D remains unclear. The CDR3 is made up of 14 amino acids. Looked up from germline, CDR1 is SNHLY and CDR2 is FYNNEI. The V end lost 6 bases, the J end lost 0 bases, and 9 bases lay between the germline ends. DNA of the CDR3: TGTGCCAGCAGAACGGGGAGCTCTGGAAACACCATATATTTT. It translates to CASRTGSSGNTIYF.

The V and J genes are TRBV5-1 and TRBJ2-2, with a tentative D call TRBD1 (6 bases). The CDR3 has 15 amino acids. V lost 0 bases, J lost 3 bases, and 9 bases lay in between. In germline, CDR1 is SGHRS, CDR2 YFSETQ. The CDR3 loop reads CASSLASGDTGELFF. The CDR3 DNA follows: TGCGCCAGCAGCTTGGCCTCAGGGGACACCGGGGAGCTGTTTTTT.

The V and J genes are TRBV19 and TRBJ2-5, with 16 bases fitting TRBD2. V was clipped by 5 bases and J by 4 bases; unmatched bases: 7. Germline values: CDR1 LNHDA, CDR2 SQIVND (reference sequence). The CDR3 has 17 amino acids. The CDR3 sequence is CASSAGTSGGAGETQYF. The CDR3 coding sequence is TGTGCCAGTAGTGCCGGGACTAGCGGGGGGGCCGGAGAGACCCAGTACTTC. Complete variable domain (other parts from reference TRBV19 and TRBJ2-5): DGGITQSPKYLFRKEGQNVTLSCEQNLNHDAMYWYRQDPGQGLRLIYYSQIVNDFQKGDIAEGYSVSREKKESFPLTVTSAQKNPTAFYLCASSAGTSGGAGETQYFGPGTRLLVL.

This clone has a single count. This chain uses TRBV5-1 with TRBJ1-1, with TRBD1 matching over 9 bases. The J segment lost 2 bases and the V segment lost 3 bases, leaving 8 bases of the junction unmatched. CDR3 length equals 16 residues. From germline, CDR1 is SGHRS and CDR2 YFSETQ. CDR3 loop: CASSSAPTGGNTEAFF. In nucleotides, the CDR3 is TGCGCCAGCAGCTCCGCGCCGACAGGGGGAAACACTGAAGCTTTCTTT. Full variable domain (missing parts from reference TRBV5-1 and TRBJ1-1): KAGVTQTPRYLIKTRGQQVTLSCSPISGHRSVSWYQQTPGQGLQFLFEYFSETQRNKGNFPGRFSGRQFSNSRSEMNVSTLELGDSALYLCASSSAPTGGNTEAFFGQGTRLTVV.

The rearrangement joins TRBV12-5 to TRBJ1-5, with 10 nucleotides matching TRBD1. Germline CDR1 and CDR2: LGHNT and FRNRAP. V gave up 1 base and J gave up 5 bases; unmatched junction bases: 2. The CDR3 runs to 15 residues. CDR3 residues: CASGLGTGGHQPQHF. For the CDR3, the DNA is TGTGCTAGTGGTTTGGGGACAGGGGGGCATCAGCCCCAGCATTTT.